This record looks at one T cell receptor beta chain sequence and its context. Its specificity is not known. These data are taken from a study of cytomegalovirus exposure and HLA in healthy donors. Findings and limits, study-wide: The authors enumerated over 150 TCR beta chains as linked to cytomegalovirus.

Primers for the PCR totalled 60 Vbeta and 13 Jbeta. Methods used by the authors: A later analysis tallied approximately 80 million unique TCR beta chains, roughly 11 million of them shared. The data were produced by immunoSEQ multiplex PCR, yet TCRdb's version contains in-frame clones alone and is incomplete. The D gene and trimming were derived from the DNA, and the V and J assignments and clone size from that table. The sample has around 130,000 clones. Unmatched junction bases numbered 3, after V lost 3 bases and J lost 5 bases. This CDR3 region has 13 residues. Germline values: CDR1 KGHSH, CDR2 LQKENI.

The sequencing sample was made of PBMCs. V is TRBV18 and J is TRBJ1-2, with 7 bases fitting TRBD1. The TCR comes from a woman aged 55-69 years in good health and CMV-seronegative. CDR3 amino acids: CASSPGQPYGYTF. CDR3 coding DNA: TGTGCCAGCTCACCGGGACAGCCTTATGGCTACACCTTC.